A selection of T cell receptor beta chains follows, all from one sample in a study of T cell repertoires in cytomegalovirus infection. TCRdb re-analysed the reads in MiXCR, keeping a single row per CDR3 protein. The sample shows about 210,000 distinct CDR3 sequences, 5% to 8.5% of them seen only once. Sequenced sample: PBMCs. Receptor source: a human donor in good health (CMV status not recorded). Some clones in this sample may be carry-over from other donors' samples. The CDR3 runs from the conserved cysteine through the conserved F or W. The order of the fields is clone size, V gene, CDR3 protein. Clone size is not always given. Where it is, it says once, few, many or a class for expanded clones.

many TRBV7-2 CASSARDRGNTEAFF
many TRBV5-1 CASSLEGYAAQPQHF
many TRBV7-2 CASSFRTGEGYEQYF
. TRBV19 CASSGPRGPYEQYF
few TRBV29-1 CSGAPTVGDTEAFF
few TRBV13 CASSLQTGESGGYTF
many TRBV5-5 CASSLLRDSPLHF
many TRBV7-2 CASSLLGTRNTGELFF
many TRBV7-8 CASSPTGLNQPQHF
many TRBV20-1 CSASATDNQPQHF
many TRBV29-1 CSVGGIMANTGELFF
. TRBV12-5 CASGLLAGGELFF
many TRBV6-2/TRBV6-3 CASSFRDKAFF
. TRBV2 CASGGTGGYEQYF
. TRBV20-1 CSATGTGNEQFF
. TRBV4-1 CASSHPRPGEGARNNEQFF
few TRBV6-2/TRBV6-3 CASSYPGQGSYEQYF